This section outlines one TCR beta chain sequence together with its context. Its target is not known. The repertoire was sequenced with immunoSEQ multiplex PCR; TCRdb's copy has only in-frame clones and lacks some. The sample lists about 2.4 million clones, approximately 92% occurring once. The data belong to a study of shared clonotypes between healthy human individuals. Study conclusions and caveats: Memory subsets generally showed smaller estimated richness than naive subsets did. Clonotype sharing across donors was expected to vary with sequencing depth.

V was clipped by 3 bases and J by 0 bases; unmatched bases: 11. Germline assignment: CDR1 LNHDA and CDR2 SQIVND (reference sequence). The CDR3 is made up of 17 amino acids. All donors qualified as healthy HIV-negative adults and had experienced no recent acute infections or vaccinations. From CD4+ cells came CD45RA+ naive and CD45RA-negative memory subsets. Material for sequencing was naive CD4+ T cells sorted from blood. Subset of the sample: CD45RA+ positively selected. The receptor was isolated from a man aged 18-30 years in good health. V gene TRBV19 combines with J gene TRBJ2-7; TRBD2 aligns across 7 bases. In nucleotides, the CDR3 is TGTGCCAGTAGTATGTTGCGAGCGGGAACCACCTCCTACGAGCAGTACTTC. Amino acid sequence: CASSMLRAGTTSYEQYF.